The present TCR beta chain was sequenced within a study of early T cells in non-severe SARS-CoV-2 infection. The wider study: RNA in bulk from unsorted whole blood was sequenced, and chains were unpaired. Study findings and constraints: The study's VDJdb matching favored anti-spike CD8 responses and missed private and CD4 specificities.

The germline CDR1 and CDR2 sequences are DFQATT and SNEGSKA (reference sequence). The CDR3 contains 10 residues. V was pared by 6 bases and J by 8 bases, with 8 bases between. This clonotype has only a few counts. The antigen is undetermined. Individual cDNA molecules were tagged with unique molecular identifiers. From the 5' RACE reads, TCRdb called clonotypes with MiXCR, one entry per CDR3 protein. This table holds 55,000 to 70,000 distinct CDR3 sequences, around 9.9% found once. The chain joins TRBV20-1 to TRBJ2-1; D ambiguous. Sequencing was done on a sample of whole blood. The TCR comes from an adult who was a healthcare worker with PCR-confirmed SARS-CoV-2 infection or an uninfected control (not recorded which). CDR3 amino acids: CSAGFYEQFF. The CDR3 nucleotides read TGCAGTGCAGGTTTCTATGAGCAGTTCTTC.